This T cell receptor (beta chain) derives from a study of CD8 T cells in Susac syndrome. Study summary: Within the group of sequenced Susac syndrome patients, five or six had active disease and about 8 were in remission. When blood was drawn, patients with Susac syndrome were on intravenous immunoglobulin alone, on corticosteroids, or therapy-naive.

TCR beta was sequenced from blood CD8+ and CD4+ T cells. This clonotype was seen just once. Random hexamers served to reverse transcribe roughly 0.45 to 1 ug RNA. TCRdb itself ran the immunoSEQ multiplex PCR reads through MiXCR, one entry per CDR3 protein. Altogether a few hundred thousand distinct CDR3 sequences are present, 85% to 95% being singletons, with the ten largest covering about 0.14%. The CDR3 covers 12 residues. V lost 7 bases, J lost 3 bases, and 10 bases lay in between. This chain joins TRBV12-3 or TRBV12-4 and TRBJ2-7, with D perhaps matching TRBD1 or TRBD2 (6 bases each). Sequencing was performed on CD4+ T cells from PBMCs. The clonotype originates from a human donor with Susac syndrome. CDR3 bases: TGTGCCAGCACACAGGGAGGCTACGAGCAGTACTTC. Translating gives CASTQGGYEQYF.